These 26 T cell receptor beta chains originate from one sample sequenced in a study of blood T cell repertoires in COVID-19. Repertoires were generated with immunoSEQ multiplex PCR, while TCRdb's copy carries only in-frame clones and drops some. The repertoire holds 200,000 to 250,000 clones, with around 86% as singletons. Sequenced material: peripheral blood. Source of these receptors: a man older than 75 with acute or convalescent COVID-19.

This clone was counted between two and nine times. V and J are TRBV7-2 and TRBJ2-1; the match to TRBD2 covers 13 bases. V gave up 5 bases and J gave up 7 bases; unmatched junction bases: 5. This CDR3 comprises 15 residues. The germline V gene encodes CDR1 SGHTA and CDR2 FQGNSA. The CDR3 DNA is TGTGCCAGCAGCCAAGGACTAGCGGGAGAAAATGAGCAGTTCTTC. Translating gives CASSQGLAGENEQFF.

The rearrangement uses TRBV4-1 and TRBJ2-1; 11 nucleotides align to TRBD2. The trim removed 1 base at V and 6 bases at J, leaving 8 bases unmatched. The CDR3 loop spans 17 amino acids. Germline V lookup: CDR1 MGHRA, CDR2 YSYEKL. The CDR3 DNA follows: TGCGCCAGCAGCCAAGCCTTGCTAGCGGGAGGTACCAATGAGCAGTTCTTC. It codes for CASSQALLAGGTNEQFF.

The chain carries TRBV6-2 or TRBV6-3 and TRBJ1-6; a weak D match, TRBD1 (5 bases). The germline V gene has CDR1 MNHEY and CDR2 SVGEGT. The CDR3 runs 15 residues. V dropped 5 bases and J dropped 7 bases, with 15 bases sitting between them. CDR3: CASSPGPGRNSPLHF. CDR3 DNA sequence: TGTGCCAGCAGTCCCGGCCCAGGGCGCAATTCACCCCTCCACTTT.

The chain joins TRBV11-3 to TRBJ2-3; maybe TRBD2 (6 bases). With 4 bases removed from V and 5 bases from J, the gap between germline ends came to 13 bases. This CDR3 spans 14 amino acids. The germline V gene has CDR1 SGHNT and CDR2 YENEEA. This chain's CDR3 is CASSSGGPVDTQYF. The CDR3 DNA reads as TGTGCCAGCAGCTCCGGGGGTCCGGTAGATACGCAGTATTTT.

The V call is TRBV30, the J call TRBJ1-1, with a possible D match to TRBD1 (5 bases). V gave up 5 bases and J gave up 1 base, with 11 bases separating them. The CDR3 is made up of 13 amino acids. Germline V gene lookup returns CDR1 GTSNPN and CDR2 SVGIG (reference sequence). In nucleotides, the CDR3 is TGTGCCTGGGGCCTAGGACAGAACACTGAAGCTTTCTTT. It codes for CAWGLGQNTEAFF.

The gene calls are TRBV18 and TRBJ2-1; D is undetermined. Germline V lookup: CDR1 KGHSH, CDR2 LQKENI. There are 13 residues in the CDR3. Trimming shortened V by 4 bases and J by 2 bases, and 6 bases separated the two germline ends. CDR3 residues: CASSLAAYNEQFF. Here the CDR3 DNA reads TGTGCCAGCTCACTCGCAGCCTACAATGAGCAGTTCTTC.

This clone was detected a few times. Written as DNA, the CDR3 is TGTGCCAGCAGCCGGGGTCTAGCGGGAGTTACCGGGGAGCTGTTTTTT. As protein: CASSRGLAGVTGELFF. The V gene is TRBV7-2, the J gene TRBJ2-2; TRBD2 agrees at 10 bases. The CDR3 runs to 16 residues. J lost 5 bases, V lost 5 bases, and 8 bases had no gene match. CDR1 and CDR2 from the germline V gene are SGHTA and FQGNSA.

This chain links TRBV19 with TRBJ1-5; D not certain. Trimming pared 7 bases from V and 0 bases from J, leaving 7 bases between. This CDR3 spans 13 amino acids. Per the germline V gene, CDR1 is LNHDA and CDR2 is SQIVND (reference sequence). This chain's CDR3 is CASNGISNQPQHF. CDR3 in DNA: TGTGCCAGTAACGGGATTAGCAATCAGCCCCAGCATTTT.

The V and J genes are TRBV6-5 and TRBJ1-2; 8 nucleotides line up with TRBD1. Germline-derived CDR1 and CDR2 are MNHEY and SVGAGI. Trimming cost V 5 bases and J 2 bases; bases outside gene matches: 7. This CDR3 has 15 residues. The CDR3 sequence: CASSPKGQANYGYTF. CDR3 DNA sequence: TGTGCCAGCAGTCCTAAGGGACAGGCCAACTATGGCTACACCTTC.

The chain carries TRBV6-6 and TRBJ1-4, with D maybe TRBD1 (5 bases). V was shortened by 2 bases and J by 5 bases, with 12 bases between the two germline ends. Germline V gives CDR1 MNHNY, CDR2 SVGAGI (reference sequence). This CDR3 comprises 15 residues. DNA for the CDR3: TGTGCCAGCAGTTACGAAGGGGTGGGAAATGAAAAACTGTTTTTT. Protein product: CASSYEGVGNEKLFF.

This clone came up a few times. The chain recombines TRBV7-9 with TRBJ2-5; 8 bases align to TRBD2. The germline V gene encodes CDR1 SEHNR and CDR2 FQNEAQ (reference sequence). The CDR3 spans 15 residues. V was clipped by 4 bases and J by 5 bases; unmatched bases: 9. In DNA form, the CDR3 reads TGTGCCAGCAGCTCCAACAGCGGGAGTGGTGAGACCCAGTACTTC. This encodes CASSSNSGSGETQYF. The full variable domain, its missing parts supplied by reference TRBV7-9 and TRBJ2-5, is DTGVSQNPRHKITKRGQNVTFRCDPISEHNRLYWYRQTLGQGPEFLTYFQNEAQLEKSRLLSDRFSAERPKGSFSTLEIQRTEQGDSAMYLCASSSNSGSGETQYFGPGTRLLVL.

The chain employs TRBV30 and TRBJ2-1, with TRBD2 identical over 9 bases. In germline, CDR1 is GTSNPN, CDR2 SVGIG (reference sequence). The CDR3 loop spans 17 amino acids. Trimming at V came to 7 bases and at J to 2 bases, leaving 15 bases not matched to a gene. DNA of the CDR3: TGTGCCTTTCTAGTAGCTTTGACTAGCGGCCCCTACAATGAGCAGTTCTTC. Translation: CAFLVALTSGPYNEQFF.

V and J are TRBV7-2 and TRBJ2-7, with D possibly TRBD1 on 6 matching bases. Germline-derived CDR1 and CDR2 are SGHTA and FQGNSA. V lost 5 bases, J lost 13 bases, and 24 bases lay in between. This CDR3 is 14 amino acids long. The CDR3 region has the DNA TGTGCCAGCAGCCCCGGACAGAGTGGTGTTGGGGTTTACGTC. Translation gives CASSPGQSGVGVYV.

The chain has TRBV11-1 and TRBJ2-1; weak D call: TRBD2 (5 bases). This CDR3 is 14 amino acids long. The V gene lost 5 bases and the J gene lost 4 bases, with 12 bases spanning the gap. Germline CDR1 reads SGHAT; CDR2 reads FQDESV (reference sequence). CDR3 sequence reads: CASSPRRDYNEQFF. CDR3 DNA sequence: TGTGCCAGCAGCCCCCGCCGGGATTACAATGAGCAGTTCTTC.

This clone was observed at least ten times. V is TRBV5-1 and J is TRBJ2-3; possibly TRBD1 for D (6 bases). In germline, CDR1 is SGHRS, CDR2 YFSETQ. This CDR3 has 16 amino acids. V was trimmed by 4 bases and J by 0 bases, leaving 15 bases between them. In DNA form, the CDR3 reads TGCGCCAGCAGCCCGCACCCCAGGGGAAGCACAGATACGCAGTATTTT. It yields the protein CASSPHPRGSTDTQYF.

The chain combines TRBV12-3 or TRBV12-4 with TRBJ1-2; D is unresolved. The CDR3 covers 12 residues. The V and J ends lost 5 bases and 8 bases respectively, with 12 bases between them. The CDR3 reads CASSPTQLGYTF. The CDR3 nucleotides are TGTGCCAGCAGTCCAACACAATTGGGCTACACCTTC.

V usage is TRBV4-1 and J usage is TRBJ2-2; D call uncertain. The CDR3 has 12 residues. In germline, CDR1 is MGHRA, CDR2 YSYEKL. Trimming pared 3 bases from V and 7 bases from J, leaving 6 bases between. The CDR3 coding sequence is TGCGCCAGCAGCCAGGGCGTCGGGGAGCTGTTTTTT. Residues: CASSQGVGELFF.

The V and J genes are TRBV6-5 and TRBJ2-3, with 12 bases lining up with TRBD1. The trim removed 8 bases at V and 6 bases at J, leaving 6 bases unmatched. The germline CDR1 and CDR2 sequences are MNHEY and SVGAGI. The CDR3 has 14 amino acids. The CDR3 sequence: CASGGTGGGDTQYF. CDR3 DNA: TGTGCCAGCGGGGGGACAGGGGGCGGGGATACGCAGTATTTT.

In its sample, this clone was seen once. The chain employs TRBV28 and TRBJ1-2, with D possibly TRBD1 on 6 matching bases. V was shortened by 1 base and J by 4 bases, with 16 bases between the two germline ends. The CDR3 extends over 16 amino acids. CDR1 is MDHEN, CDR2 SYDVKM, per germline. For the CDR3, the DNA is TGTGCCAGCAGTTTATACGCGATTGGACAGACCTATGGCTACACCTTC. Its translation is CASSLYAIGQTYGYTF.

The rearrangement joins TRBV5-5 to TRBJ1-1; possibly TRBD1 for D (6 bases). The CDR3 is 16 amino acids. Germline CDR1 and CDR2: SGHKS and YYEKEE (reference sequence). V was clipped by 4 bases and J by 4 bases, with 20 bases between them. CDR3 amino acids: CASSLLGGGWGTEAFF. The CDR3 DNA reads TGTGCCAGCAGCCTCCTTGGGGGGGGCTGGGGCACTGAAGCTTTCTTT.

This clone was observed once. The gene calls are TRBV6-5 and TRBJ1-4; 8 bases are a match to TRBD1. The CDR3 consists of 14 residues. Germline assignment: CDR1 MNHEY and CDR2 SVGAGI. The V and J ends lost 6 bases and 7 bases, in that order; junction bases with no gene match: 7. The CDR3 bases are TGTGCCAGCAGCTGGACAGGGTTAAGTGAAAAACTGTTTTTT. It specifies CASSWTGLSEKLFF.

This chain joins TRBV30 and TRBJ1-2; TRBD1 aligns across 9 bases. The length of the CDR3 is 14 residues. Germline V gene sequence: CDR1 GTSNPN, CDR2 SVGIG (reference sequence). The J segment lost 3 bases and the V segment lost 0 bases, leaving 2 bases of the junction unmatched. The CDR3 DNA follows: TGTGCCTGGAGTGTAGGGACAGGGTACTATGGCTACACCTTC. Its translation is CAWSVGTGYYGYTF.

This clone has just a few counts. CDR3 loop: CASSQRAQGNEQFF. CDR3 bases: TGTGCCAGCAGCCAAAGGGCCCAGGGAAATGAGCAGTTCTTC. This chain uses TRBV3-1 (or the pseudogene TRBV3-2) with TRBJ2-1; a weak D match, TRBD1 (5 bases). The CDR3 loop spans 14 amino acids. Germline V gene data show CDR1 as LGHDT and CDR2 as YNNKEL (reference sequence). V lost 2 bases, J lost 7 bases, and 12 bases lay in between.

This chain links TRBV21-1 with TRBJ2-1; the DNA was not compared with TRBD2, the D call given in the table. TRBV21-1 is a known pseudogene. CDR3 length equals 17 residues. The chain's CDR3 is CASSSEGLAQTYNEQFF. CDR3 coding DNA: TGTGCCAGCAGCAGCGAGGGACTAGCGCAGACCTACAATGAGCAGTTCTTC.

CDR3 nucleotide sequence: TGTGCCAGCAGTTTCACAGGGAATTCACCCCTCCACTTT. Protein: CASSFTGNSPLHF. The rearrangement joins TRBV12-3 or TRBV12-4 to TRBJ1-6; TRBD1 is a possible D gene (6 bases). This CDR3 comprises 13 residues. V was pared by 3 bases and J by 7 bases, with 7 bases between.

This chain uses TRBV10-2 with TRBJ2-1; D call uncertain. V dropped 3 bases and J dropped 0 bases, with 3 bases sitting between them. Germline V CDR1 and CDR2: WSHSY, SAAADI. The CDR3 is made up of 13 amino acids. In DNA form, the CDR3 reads TGCGCCAGCAGTGACTACTCCTACAATGAGCAGTTCTTC. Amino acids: CASSDYSYNEQFF.